This TCR beta chain appears in the sequencing data of a study of T cell responses to AZD1222 COVID-19 vaccine. Germline V gives CDR1 SGHTA, CDR2 FQGTGA. The CDR3 totals 14 residues. Unmatched junction bases numbered 9, after V lost 3 bases and J lost 7 bases. Profiled with immunoSEQ multiplex PCR; TCRdb holds only in-frame clones, not every one. Among roughly 100,000 clones, more than 75% were seen once, and the ten largest hold 9% to 9.5%. Study-level findings and limits: Nearly half of spike-specific TCRs reportedly go after variant regions that carry no mutations. Donors, mostly white British, included more females; clonal diversity was possibly underestimated. Baseline seropositives among AZD1222 recipients totaled only five to seven. Two AZD1222 doses significantly raised spike-specific TCR breadth and depth over controls.

This clone has only a few counts. No antigen is known for it. The specimen comprised peripheral blood, sampled on day 0 of AZD1222 vaccination. The TCR sequence derives from an adult in good health. The chain is built from TRBV7-3 and TRBJ2-7; 7 bases agree with TRBD1. CDR3 sequence: CASSFTTGFKEQYF. The CDR3 region has the DNA TGTGCCAGCAGCTTCACGACAGGGTTTAAAGAGCAGTACTTC.